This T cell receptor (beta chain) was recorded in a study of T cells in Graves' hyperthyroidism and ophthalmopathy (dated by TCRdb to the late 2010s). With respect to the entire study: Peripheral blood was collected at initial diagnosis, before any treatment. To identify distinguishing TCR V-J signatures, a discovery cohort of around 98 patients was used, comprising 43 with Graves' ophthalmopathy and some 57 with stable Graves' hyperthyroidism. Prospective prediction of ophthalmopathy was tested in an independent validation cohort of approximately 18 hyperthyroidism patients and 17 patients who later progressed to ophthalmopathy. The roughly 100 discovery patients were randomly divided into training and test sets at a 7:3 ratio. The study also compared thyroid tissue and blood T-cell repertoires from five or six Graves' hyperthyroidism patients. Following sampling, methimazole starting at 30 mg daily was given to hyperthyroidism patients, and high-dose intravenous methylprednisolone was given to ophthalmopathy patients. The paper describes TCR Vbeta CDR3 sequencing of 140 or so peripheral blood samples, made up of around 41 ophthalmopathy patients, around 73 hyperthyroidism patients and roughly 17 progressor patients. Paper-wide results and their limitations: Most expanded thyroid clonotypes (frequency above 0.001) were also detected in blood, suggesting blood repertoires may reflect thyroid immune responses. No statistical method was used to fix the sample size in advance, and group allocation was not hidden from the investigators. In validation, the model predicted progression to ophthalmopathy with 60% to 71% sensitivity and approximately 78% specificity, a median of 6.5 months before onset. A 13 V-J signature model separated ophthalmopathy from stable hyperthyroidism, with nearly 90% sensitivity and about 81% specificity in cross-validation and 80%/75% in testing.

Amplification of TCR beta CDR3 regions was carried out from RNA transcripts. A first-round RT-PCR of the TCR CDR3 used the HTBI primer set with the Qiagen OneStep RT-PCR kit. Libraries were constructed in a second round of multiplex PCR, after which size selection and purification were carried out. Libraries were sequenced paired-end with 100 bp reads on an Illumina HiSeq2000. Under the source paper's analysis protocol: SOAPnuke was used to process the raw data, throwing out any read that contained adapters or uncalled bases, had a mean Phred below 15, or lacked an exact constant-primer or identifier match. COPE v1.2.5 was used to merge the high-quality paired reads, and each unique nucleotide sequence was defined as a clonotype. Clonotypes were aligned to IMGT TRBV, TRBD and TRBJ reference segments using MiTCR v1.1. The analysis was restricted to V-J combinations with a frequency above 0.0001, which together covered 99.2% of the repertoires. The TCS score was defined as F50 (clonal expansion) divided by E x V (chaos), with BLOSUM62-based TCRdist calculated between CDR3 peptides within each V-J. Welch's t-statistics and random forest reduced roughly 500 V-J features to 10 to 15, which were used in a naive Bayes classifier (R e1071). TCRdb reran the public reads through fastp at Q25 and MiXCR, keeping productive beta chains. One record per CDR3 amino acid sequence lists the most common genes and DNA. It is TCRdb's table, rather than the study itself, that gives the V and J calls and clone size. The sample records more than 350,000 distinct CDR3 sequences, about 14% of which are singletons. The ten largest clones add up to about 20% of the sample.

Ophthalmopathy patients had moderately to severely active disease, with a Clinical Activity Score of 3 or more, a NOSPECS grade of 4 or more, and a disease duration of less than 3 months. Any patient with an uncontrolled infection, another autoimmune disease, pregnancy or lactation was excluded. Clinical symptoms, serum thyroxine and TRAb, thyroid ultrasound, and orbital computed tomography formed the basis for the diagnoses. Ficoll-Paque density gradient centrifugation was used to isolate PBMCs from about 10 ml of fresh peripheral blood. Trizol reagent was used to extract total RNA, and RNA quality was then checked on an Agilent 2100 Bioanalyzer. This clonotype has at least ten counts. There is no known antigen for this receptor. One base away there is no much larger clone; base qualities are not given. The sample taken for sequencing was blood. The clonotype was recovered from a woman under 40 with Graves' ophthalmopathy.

CDR3 region: CSAGQTSGGAWEQFF. In nucleotides, the sequence is TGCAGTGCTGGACAGACTAGCGGGGGGGCCTGGGAGCAGTTCTTC. Rearrangement joined TRBV20-1 to TRBJ2-1; the central 14 bases match TRBD2. The CDR3, cysteine through phenylalanine, is 15 amino acids long. CDR3 DNA is the only sequence kept; it has 45 bases, read in frame from the first base. CDR1 DFQATT and CDR2 SNEGSKA were looked up in the germline V gene (reference sequence). Clipping removes 5 bases from V and 10 bases from J, with 10 as the unmatched junction base count.